One sample yielded the 30 T cell receptor beta chains listed below, sequenced in a study of T cells in Graves' hyperthyroidism and ophthalmopathy (dated by TCRdb to 2018 to 2020). Receptor libraries were prepared by multiplex PCR. The data were produced on an Illumina HiSeq 2000. TCR beta CDR3 regions were amplified from RNA transcripts. A first-round RT-PCR of the TCR CDR3 used the HTBI primer set with the Qiagen OneStep RT-PCR kit. The public sequencing data were trimmed at Q25 with fastp and processed into clonotypes with MiXCR by TCRdb, which kept only in-frame beta chains. Each record represents a unique CDR3 protein, reported with the most common genes and DNA among its rows. A total of about 520,000 distinct CDR3 sequences appear in this sample, less than 25% of them only once. The leading ten clones occupy approximately 10% of the sample. Sequencing was performed on blood. These receptor sequences come from a woman under 40 with Graves' ophthalmopathy.

This clonotype was observed a single time. The chain uses TRBV5-1 and TRBJ2-7; TRBD2 matches 12 bases. Germline V gene data show CDR1 as SGHRS and CDR2 as YFSETQ. The junction had 3 bases not matched to a gene; V was cut back by 0 bases and J by 2 bases. This CDR3 contains 16 residues. The CDR3: CASSLGLAGDTYEQYF. The CDR3, as DNA: TGCGCCAGCAGCTTGGGACTAGCGGGGGACACCTACGAGCAGTACTTC. Based on the CDR3 plus reference TRBV5-1 and TRBJ2-7, the full variable domain is KAGVTQTPRYLIKTRGQQVTLSCSPISGHRSVSWYQQTPGQGLQFLFEYFSETQRNKGNFPGRFSGRQFSNSRSEMNVSTLELGDSALYLCASSLGLAGDTYEQYFGPGTRLTVT.

This clonotype was detected ten times or more. Written as DNA, the CDR3 is TGCGCCAGCAGCTTGGGAGGGGGGGCTTTCCTTGAAGCTTTCTTT. It codes for CASSLGGGAFLEAFF. The chain is built from TRBV5-1 and TRBJ1-1; D possibly corresponds to TRBD1 (6 bases). CDR3 size: 15 residues. V was shortened by 0 bases and J by 7 bases, with 16 bases between the two germline ends. CDR1 is SGHRS and CDR2 is YFSETQ in the germline V gene.

This clonotype was counted at least ten times. The rearrangement uses TRBV16 and TRBJ2-7; no reliable D call. Germline V gene lookup returns CDR1 KGHSY and CDR2 FQNENV. V lost 1 base and J 3 bases, leaving 4 bases between the germline ends. The CDR3 is 12 residues long. Here the CDR3 reads CASSQFGYEQYF. The CDR3, as DNA: TGTGCCAGCAGCCAATTTGGCTACGAGCAGTACTTC.

At least ten counts were recorded for this clonotype. This chain links TRBV9 with TRBJ1-2, with 9 positions matching TRBD1. After removal of 0 bases from V and 8 bases from J, the junction contained 5 bases not matched to a gene. The CDR3 is 14 residues long. Germline CDR1 is SGDLS and CDR2 is YYNGEE. The chain's CDR3 is CASSVGDRAYGYTF. The CDR3 DNA is TGTGCCAGCAGCGTAGGGGACAGGGCCTACGGCTACACCTTC.

This clonotype has ten or more counts. This rearrangement joins TRBV11-2 to TRBJ2-7; perhaps D is TRBD1 or TRBD2 (5 bases each). This CDR3 spans 15 amino acids. The germline V and J ends were trimmed by 3 bases and 2 bases, with 14 bases remaining between them. CDR1 and CDR2 from the germline V gene are SGHAT and FQNNGV. The CDR3 spells CASSFGAGRTYEQYF. The CDR3 nucleotides read TGTGCCAGCAGCTTTGGGGCAGGGAGAACCTACGAGCAGTACTTC.

This clonotype was seen only a few times. V and J are TRBV18 and TRBJ1-4, with 7 positions matching TRBD1. Trimming at V came to 2 bases and at J to 6 bases, leaving 3 bases not matched to a gene. This CDR3 contains 14 residues. The germline V gene encodes CDR1 KGHSH and CDR2 LQKENI. CDR3 in DNA: TGTGCCAGCTCACCAAAGGGGGCTTATGAAAAACTGTTTTTT. Encoded protein: CASSPKGAYEKLFF.

The sample holds a few counts of this clonotype. V is TRBV6-1 and J is TRBJ2-5; 9 bases fit TRBD1. The CDR3 is 19 amino acids. After removal of 1 base from V and 0 bases from J, the junction contained 12 bases not matched to a gene. Germline V gene data show CDR1 as MNHNS and CDR2 as SASEGT. The CDR3 bases are TGTGCCAGCAGTGAAGAGGGACAGGGCCCCGCGGGATACCAAGAGACCCAGTACTTC. Amino acids: CASSEEGQGPAGYQETQYF.

Regarding this clonotype: A read error may produce the germline difference seen at one junction end. V usage is TRBV19 and J usage is TRBJ2-7; 11 bases line up with TRBD2. The V gene's germline CDR1 is LNHDA and CDR2 SQIVND (reference sequence). The CDR3 totals 16 residues. In nucleotides, the CDR3 is TGTGCCAGTAGTATAGATCCGGGACTAGCGGCCTACGAACAGTACTTC. Translated, it gives CASSIDPGLAAYEQYF. Based on the CDR3 plus reference TRBV19 and TRBJ2-7, the full variable domain is DGGITQSPKYLFRKEGQNVTLSCEQNLNHDAMYWYRQDPGQGLRLIYYSQIVNDFQKGDIAEGYSVSREKKESFPLTVTSAQKNPTAFYLCASSIDPGLAAYEQYFGPGTRLTVT.

This clonotype was seen a few times. The chain joins TRBV20-1 to TRBJ1-1, with D possibly TRBD1 on 5 matching bases. This CDR3 comprises 17 residues. Deletions cut 1 base from V and 4 bases from J, with 22 bases between. CDR1 and CDR2 (germline): DFQATT, SNEGSKA (reference sequence). The CDR3 loop is CSARGTWAPGGGTEAFF. The CDR3 DNA is TGCAGTGCTAGAGGGACCTGGGCTCCGGGGGGAGGCACTGAAGCTTTCTTT.

This clonotype was observed at least ten times. V and J are TRBV12-3 or TRBV12-4 and TRBJ1-1; no clear D gene. This CDR3 comprises 13 residues. The germline V and J ends were trimmed by 1 base and 4 bases, with 7 bases remaining between them. CDR3 DNA sequence: TGTGCCAGCAGTTTAGGGGCAGGCACTGAAGCTTTCTTT. It specifies CASSLGAGTEAFF.

The chain couples TRBV6-1 to TRBJ2-7; tentative D call: TRBD1 (5 bases). V shed 2 bases and J shed 7 bases, with 9 bases lying between them. The CDR3 runs 12 residues. CDR1 and CDR2 (germline): MNHNS, SASEGT. This chain's CDR3 is CASSERGTEQYF. Written as DNA, the CDR3 is TGTGCCAGCAGTGAAAGGGGCACAGAGCAGTACTTC.

The chain employs TRBV6-4 and TRBJ2-7; D is tentatively TRBD1 or TRBD2 (5 bases each). This CDR3 is built from 18 residues. CDR1 and CDR2 (germline): MRHNA, SNTAGT. Trimming shortened V by 2 bases and J by 3 bases, and 23 bases separated the two germline ends. The CDR3 is CASSDPGRTKWELYEQYF. In DNA, the CDR3 is TGTGCCAGCAGTGACCCGGGACGGACCAAATGGGAACTCTACGAGCAGTACTTC.

This clonotype was counted many times. The CDR3: CASSSPNAKTAPNTEAFF. In DNA, the CDR3 is TGCGCCAGCAGCTCCCCCAACGCGAAGACAGCCCCGAACACTGAAGCTTTCTTT. The chain combines TRBV5-1 with TRBJ1-1; maybe TRBD1 (5 bases). Trimming stripped 3 bases from V and 1 base from J, with 22 bases between. Germline V gene lookup returns CDR1 SGHRS and CDR2 YFSETQ. The CDR3 sequence is 18 residues long. The full variable domain, rest sourced from reference TRBV5-1 and TRBJ1-1, is KAGVTQTPRYLIKTRGQQVTLSCSPISGHRSVSWYQQTPGQGLQFLFEYFSETQRNKGNFPGRFSGRQFSNSRSEMNVSTLELGDSALYLCASSSPNAKTAPNTEAFFGQGTRLTVV.

In this sample, this clonotype turned up a few times. The rearrangement links TRBV11-2 to TRBJ2-7; TRBD1 matches 9 bases. The CDR3 has 15 residues. The V gene's germline CDR1 is SGHAT and CDR2 FQNNGV. The V and J ends lost 0 bases and 3 bases, in that order; junction bases with no gene match: 3. The CDR3 DNA sequence: TGTGCCAGCAGCTTAGATTGGACAGGGGTCTACGAGCAGTACTTC. Amino acids: CASSLDWTGVYEQYF.

For this clonotype: Being one base from a much bigger clone, this may be a read error. The rearrangement joins TRBV11-1 to TRBJ2-2; perhaps TRBD2 as D (5 bases). The CDR3 totals 13 residues. The V gene's germline CDR1 is SGHAT and CDR2 FQDESV (reference sequence). DNA for the CDR3: TGTGCCAGCAGCTTAAGGGTTACCGGGGAGCTGTGTTTT. This translates into CASSLRVTGELCF.

There are many counts of this clonotype. The V gene is TRBV20-1, the J gene TRBJ2-5; the D gene is possibly TRBD1 (6 bases). CDR3 length equals 14 residues. CDR1 and CDR2 (germline): DFQATT, SNEGSKA (reference sequence). Trimming cost V 0 bases and J 2 bases, with 10 bases left between them. CDR3 in DNA: TGCAGTGCTAGAGAGAACAGGGCACAAGAGACCCAGTACTTC. It specifies CSARENRAQETQYF.

This clonotype has at least ten counts. This sequence joins TRBV6-1 and TRBJ1-2; the D gene is possibly TRBD1 (5 bases). Trimming cost V 3 bases and J 4 bases, with 15 bases left between them. Germline V CDR1 and CDR2: MNHNS, SASEGT. The CDR3 covers 15 residues. CDR3 protein: CASSDREGMLYGYTF. Written as DNA, the CDR3 is TGTGCCAGCAGTGACAGGGAAGGGATGCTCTATGGCTACACCTTC.

This clonotype was seen ten or more times. The CDR3 DNA is TGTGCCAGCAGCCAACAGGAATCTGGAAACACCATATATTTT. Protein sequence: CASSQQESGNTIYF. V gene TRBV6-1 combines with J gene TRBJ1-3; tentative D call: TRBD1 (5 bases). CDR3 length: 14 amino acids. The V end lost 6 bases, the J end lost 1 base, and 10 bases lay between the germline ends. Looked up from germline, CDR1 is MNHNS and CDR2 is SASEGT.

This clonotype was found a few times. The rearrangement links TRBV12-3 or TRBV12-4 to TRBJ2-5; D gene unclear. The V and J ends lost 3 bases and 4 bases respectively, with 6 bases between them. The CDR3 has 12 residues. In DNA form, the CDR3 reads TGTGCCAGCAGTTTCCAGCGAGAGACCCAGTACTTC. The encoded protein is CASSFQRETQYF.

This clonotype has a count of ten or more. The chain is built from TRBV27 and TRBJ2-7; the match to TRBD1 covers 7 bases. There are 16 residues in the CDR3. Losses at the gene ends were 6 bases for V and 0 bases for J; bases not matched to a gene: 11. Germline assignment: CDR1 MNHEY and CDR2 SMNVEV (reference sequence). The CDR3 nucleotides are TGTGCCAGCAGACGCAACGCAAGGGGGCCCTCCTACGAGCAGTACTTC. This codes for CASRRNARGPSYEQYF.

This clonotype was seen more than once but under ten times. CDR3 coding DNA: TGTGCCAGCTCACCTACCTTCCGGGACAGGGTTTACGAGCAGTACTTC. Protein product: CASSPTFRDRVYEQYF. The V call is TRBV18, the J call TRBJ2-7, with TRBD1 matching 9 bases. The CDR3 runs 16 residues. Per the germline V gene, CDR1 is KGHSH and CDR2 is LQKENI. The trim removed 3 bases at V and 4 bases at J, leaving 10 bases unmatched.

The chain couples TRBV20-1 to TRBJ2-7; D might be TRBD2 (6 bases). The CDR3 has 16 residues. Germline values: CDR1 DFQATT, CDR2 SNEGSKA (reference sequence). V lost 0 bases and J 0 bases, leaving 15 bases between the germline ends. Here the CDR3 DNA reads TGCAGTGCTAGAGATCATGCGGGGCGAAGCTCCTACGAGCAGTACTTC. The encoded protein is CSARDHAGRSSYEQYF.

The V and J genes are TRBV7-6 and TRBJ2-5, with D possibly being TRBD1 or TRBD2 (6 bases each). Germline V lookup: CDR1 SGHVS, CDR2 FNYEAQ. Trimming pared 5 bases from V and 4 bases from J, leaving 14 bases between. The CDR3 loop spans 14 amino acids. CDR3: CASSPTRGAETQYF. The DNA of the CDR3 is TGTGCCAGCAGCCCCACTAGGGGGGCAGAGACCCAGTACTTC.

The sample holds many counts of this clonotype. V usage is TRBV4-2 and J usage is TRBJ2-2; TRBD1 matches 10 bases. CDR1 is LGHNA and CDR2 is YNFKEQ in the germline V gene. This CDR3 has 16 residues. Trimming took 3 bases from V and 3 from J; bases not matched to a gene: 4. The CDR3 DNA reads as TGTGCCAGCAGCCATGGACAGGGGGGCGACACCGGGGAGCTGTTTTTT. Its protein product is CASSHGQGGDTGELFF.

This clonotype appeared many times. In DNA, the CDR3 is TGCGCCAGCAGCCCCGATGCAGGGGACACTGAAGCTTTCTTT. Translating gives CASSPDAGDTEAFF. The chain carries TRBV5-1 and TRBJ1-1; possibly TRBD1 for D (6 bases). The CDR3 extends over 14 amino acids. The germline V and J ends were trimmed by 4 bases and 3 bases, with 13 bases remaining between them. Germline CDR1 SGHRS, CDR2 YFSETQ.

The chain couples TRBV11-2 to TRBJ1-2; weak D call: TRBD1 (6 bases). This CDR3 comprises 12 residues. The V end lost 5 bases, the J end lost 5 bases, and 9 bases lay between the germline ends. Germline values: CDR1 SGHAT, CDR2 FQNNGV. CDR3 nucleotide sequence: TGTGCCAGCAGCCAACAGGGATATGGCTACACCTTC. This encodes CASSQQGYGYTF.

This chain connects TRBV19 to TRBJ2-5; 12 positions match TRBD2. The CDR3 sequence is 13 residues long. The germline gives CDR1 LNHDA, CDR2 SQIVND (reference sequence). V shed 8 bases and J 4 bases; nucleotides not matched to a gene: 2. The CDR3 spells CASRLAGAETQYF. CDR3 nucleotides: TGTGCCAGTCGACTAGCGGGGGCAGAGACCCAGTACTTC.

In this sample, this clonotype turned up a few times. This clone may be a read error of a much larger clone one base away. The chain carries TRBV2 and TRBJ1-2, with D uncertain. Germline V gives CDR1 SNHLY, CDR2 FYNNEI. Between the trimmed V and J ends, which lost 6 bases and 4 bases, there was a span of 12 bases. The CDR3 extends over 13 amino acids. CDR3 nucleotide sequence: TGTGCCAGCAGGACTGATCGGCTCTATGGCTACACCTTC. Encoded protein: CASRTDRLYGYTF.

The gene calls are TRBV5-1 and TRBJ1-1, with D uncertain. The CDR3 runs to 14 residues. In germline, CDR1 is SGHRS, CDR2 YFSETQ. The ends were cut back, 1 base at V and 6 bases at J, with 13 bases in the middle. CDR3 residues: CASSLSPTGSEAFF. The DNA for the CDR3 is TGCGCCAGCAGCTTGAGTCCTACTGGGTCTGAAGCTTTCTTT.

In its sample, this clonotype was seen once. This chain joins TRBV20-1 and TRBJ2-7; TRBD2 might be the D (6 bases). The germline V gene encodes CDR1 DFQATT and CDR2 SNEGSKA (reference sequence). This CDR3 has 12 amino acids. V lost 4 bases and J 5 bases, leaving 12 bases between the germline ends. As DNA, the CDR3 is TGCAGTGCTATAGTAGCGGACCACGAGCAGTACTTC. It translates to CSAIVADHEQYF.